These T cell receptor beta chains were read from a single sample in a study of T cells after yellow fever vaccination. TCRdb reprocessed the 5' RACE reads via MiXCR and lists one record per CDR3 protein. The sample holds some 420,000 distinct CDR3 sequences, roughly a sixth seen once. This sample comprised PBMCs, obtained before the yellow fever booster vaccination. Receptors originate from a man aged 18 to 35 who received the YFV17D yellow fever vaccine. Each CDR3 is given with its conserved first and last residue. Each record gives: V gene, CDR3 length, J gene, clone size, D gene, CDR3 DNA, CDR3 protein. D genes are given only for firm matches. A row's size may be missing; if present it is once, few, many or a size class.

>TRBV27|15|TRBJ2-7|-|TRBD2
TGTGCCAGCAGTTTAACGGGACTAGCGGGTTACGAGCAGTACTTC
CASSLTGLAGYEQYF
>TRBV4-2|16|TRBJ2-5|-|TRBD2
TGTGCCAGCAGCCAACCCCCGGGGGGGGCAGGAGAGACCCAGTACTTC
CASSQPPGGAGETQYF
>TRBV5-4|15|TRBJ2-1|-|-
TGTGCCAGCAGCCCGGTGAAGGCGTCCAACAATGAGCAGTTCTTC
CASSPVKASNNEQFF
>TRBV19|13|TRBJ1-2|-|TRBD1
TGTGCCATTAGCTCGGACAGGGGACCTGGCTACACCTTC
CAISSDRGPGYTF
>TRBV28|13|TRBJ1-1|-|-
TGTGCCAGCAGAACAGGGCTAGCAGCTGAAGCTTTCTTT
CASRTGLAAEAFF
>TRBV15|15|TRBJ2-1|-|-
TGTGCCACCACCATGAATGGAGGCTCCTACAATGAGCAGTTCTTC
CATTMNGGSYNEQFF
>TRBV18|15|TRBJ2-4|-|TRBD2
TGTGCCAGCTCACCAAGCGGGGGGCTCGAAAACATTCAGTACTTC
CASSPSGGLENIQYF
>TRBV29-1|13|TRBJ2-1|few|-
TGCAGCGTTGAGGATCACACATACAATGAGCAGTTCTTC
CSVEDHTYNEQFF
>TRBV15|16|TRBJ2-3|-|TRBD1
TGTGCCACCAGCAGAGATCAGGGGGTAAACACAGATACGCAGTATTTT
CATSRDQGVNTDTQYF
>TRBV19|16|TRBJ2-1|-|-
TGTGCCAGTAGTACGCTTGGAAGAAACTCCTACAATGAGCAGTTCTTC
CASSTLGRNSYNEQFF
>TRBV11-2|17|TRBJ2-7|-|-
TGTTCCAGCAGCTGGGAATACAGGGATACCAGCTCCTACGAGCAGTACTTC
CSSSWEYRDTSSYEQYF
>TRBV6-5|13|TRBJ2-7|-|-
TGTGCCAGCAGTTACGTCAATGGGGACGAGCAGTACTTC
CASSYVNGDEQYF
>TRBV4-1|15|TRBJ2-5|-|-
TGCGCCAGCAGCCAAGAGGGGTCGAGTTGGGAGACCCAGTACTTC
CASSQEGSSWETQYF
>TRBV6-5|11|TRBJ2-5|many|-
TGTGCCAGCTCACCGGGGGAGACCCAGTACTTC
CASSPGETQYF
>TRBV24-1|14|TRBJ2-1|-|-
TGTGCCACCGAACAGCAGGGGTCCTACAATGAGCAGTTCTTC
CATEQQGSYNEQFF
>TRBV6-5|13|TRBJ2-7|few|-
TGTGCCAGCAGTTTGTGGACTTCGTCCGAGCAGTACTTC
CASSLWTSSEQYF
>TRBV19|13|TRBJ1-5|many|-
TGTGCCAGTAGTGACGGGGTGAGACAGCCCCAGCATTTT
CASSDGVRQPQHF
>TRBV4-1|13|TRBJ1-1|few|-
TGCGCCAGCAGGTTCGGAGTGAACACTGAAGCTTTCTTT
CASRFGVNTEAFF
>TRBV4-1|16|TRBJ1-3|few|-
TGCGCCAGCAGCCAAGAGGGTAGCTTCTCTGGAAACACCATATATTTT
CASSQEGSFSGNTIYF
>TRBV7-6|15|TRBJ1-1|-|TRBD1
TGTGCCAGCAGCGCGCGACAGGGTCTGAACACTGAAGCTTTCTTT
CASSARQGLNTEAFF
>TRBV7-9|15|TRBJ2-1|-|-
TGTGCCAGCAGCTCTCAGGCGAGCTCCTACAATGAGCAGTTCTTC
CASSSQASSYNEQFF
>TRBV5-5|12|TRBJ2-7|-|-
TGTGCCAGCGGGTATGACCTCTACGAGCAGTACTTC
CASGYDLYEQYF
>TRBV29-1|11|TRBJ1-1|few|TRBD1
TGCAGCGGACAGGGACCCACTGAAGCTTTCTTT
CSGQGPTEAFF
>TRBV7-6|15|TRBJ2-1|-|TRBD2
TGTGCCAGCAGCTCAAGAACTAGCGGATACAATGAGCAGTTCTTC
CASSSRTSGYNEQFF
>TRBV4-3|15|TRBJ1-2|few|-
TGCGCCAGCAGCCAAGAGCTCACGCAGGGCGTGGGCTACACCTTC
CASSQELTQGVGYTF
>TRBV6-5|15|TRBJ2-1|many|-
TGTGCCAGCAGTTACGAGTCTGGAGGGTACAATGAGCAGTTCTTC
CASSYESGGYNEQFF
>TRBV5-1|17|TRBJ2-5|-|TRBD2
TGCGCCAGCAGCTTGGGGCGCGGACTAGCGGGGGAAGAGACCCGGTACTTC
CASSLGRGLAGEETRYF
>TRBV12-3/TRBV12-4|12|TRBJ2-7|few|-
TGTGCCAGCAGTTTAAGTGGCTACGAGCAGTACTTC
CASSLSGYEQYF
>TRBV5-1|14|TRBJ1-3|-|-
TGCGCCAGCAGCTTGACAGGGCCTGGAAACACCATATATTTT
CASSLTGPGNTIYF
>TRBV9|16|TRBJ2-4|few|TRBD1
TGTGCCAGCAGCGTTTCCACAGGGGCCGGTTTAAACATTCAGTACTTC
CASSVSTGAGLNIQYF
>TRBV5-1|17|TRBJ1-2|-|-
TGCGCCAGCAGCTTGGGGGGCCGGGGCAGCACGAACTATGGCTACACCTTC
CASSLGGRGSTNYGYTF
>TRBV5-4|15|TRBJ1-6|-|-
TGTGCCAGCAGCTTGACGAAGGGGATGAATTCACCCCTCCACTTT
CASSLTKGMNSPLHF
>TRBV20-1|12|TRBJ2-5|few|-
TGCAGTGCTGACAGCGCCCCGGAGACCCAGTACTTC
CSADSAPETQYF